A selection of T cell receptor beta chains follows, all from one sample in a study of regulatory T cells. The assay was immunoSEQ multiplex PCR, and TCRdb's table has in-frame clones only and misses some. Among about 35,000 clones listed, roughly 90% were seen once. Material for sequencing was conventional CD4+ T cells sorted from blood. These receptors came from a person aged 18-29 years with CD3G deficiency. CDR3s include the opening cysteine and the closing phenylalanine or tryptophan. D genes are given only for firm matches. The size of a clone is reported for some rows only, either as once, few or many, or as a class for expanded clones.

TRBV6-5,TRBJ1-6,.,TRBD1,CASSPGTGSPLHF,TGTGCCAGCAGCCCCGGGACAGGTTCACCCCTCCACTTT
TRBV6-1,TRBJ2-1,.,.,CASSEGRRREQFF,TGTGCCAGCAGTGAAGGACGGCGTAGGGAGCAGTTCTTC
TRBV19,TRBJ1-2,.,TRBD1,CASSPGTGLGYTF,TGTGCCAGTAGTCCCGGGACAGGGCTTGGCTACACCTTC
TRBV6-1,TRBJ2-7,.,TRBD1,CASSAQGAGEQYF,TGTGCCAGCAGTGCCCAGGGGGCAGGGGAGCAGTACTTC
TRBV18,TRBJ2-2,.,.,CASSPLGTSTGELFF,TGTGCCAGCTCACCACTTGGGACCTCAACCGGGGAGCTGTTTTTT
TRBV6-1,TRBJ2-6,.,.,CASSGGSIGANVLTF,TGTGCCAGCAGTGGCGGTTCGATTGGGGCCAACGTCCTGACTTTC
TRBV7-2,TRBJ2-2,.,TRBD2,CASSPLAGGFTGELFF,TGTGCCAGCAGCCCCTTAGCGGGGGGGTTCACCGGGGAGCTGTTTTTT
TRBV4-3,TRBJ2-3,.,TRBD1,CASSLGQDTDTQYF,TGCGCCAGCAGCCTGGGACAGGACACAGATACGCAGTATTTT
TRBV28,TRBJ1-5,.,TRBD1,CASGGIDQPQHF,TGTGCCTCAGGGGGGATCGATCAGCCCCAGCATTTT
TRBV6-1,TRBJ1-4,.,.,CASSNSGREKLFF,TGTGCCAGCAGTAACAGCGGGAGGGAAAAACTGTTTTTT
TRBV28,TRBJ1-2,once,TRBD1,CASSFDRGQYGYTF,TGTGCCAGCAGTTTTGACAGGGGGCAATATGGCTACACCTTC
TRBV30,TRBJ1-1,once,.,CAWSATHRVGNTEAFF,TGTGCCTGGAGTGCGACTCACAGGGTGGGGAACACTGAAGCTTTCTTT
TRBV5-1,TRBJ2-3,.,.,CASSAGFRGTQYF,TGCGCCAGCAGCGCCGGATTTCGGGGCACGCAGTATTTT
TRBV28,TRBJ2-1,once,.,CASSFPGVNEQFF,TGTGCCAGCAGCTTTCCCGGGGTTAATGAGCAGTTCTTC
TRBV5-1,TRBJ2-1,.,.,CASRLGLTNEQFF,TGCGCCAGCAGGTTGGGACTTACCAATGAGCAGTTCTTC
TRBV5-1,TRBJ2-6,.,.,CASSRDGHGANVLTF,TGCGCCAGCAGCCGCGACGGGCACGGGGCCAACGTCCTGACTTTC
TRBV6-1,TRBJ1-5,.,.,CASSWGGNQPQHF,TGTGCCAGCAGTTGGGGAGGCAATCAGCCCCAGCATTTT
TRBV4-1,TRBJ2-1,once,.,CASSQDGVAYNEQFF,TGCGCCAGCAGCCAAGACGGGGTCGCCTACAATGAGCAGTTCTTC
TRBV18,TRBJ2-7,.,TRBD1,CASSAGTGSTYEQYF,TGTGCCAGCTCAGCCGGGACAGGGTCCACCTACGAGCAGTACTTC
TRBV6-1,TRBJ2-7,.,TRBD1,CASSVYPGQDYEQYF,TGTGCCAGCAGTGTTTACCCGGGACAGGATTACGAGCAGTACTTC
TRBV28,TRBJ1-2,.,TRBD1,CASSLSRTGKGYTF,TGTGCCAGCAGTTTATCGCGGACAGGGAAGGGCTACACCTTC
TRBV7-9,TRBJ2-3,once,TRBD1,CASSSAGTGDNTQYF,TGTGCCAGCAGCTCAGCCGGGACAGGGGATAATACGCAGTATTTT
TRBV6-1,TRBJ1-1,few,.,CASTKQVNTEAFF,TGTGCCAGCACCAAACAAGTGAACACTGAAGCTTTCTTT
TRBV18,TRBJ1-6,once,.,CASSPQGQREPLHF,TGTGCCAGCTCACCCCAAGGACAGAGGGAGCCCCTCCACTTT
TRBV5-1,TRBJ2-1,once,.,CASSLEAGTYNEQFF,TGCGCCAGCAGCTTGGAGGCGGGCACCTACAATGAGCAGTTCTTC
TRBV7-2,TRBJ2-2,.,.,CASSLDGTGELFF,TGTGCCAGCAGCCTCGACGGGACCGGGGAGCTGTTTTTT
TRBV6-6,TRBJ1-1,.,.,CASSRENTEAFF,TGTGCCAGCAGCAGGGAGAACACTGAAGCTTTCTTT
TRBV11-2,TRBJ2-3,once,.,CASSRQGEGTDTQYF,TGTGCCAGCAGCCGGCAGGGGGAGGGCACAGATACGCAGTATTTT
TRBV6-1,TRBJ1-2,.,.,CASRRQVRGPYGYTF,TGTGCCAGCAGGAGACAGGTTAGAGGCCCGTATGGCTACACCTTC
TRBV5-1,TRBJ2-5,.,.,CASSLGLLQETQYF,TGCGCCAGCAGCTTGGGGTTACTCCAAGAGACCCAGTACTTC
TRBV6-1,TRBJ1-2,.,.,CASSEALGSPGYTF,TGTGCCAGCAGTGAAGCGCTCGGGTCCCCTGGCTACACCTTC
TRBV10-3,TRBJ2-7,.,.,CAISELRAGEQYF,TGTGCCATCAGTGAGCTCAGGGCGGGCGAGCAGTACTTC
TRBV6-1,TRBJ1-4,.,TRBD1,CASRGDRGREKLFF,TGTGCCAGCAGGGGAGACAGGGGGCGCGAAAAACTGTTTTTT
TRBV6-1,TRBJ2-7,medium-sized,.,CASSEVAYEQYF,TGTGCCAGCAGTGAAGTTGCTTACGAGCAGTACTTC
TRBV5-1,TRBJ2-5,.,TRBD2,CASSFSGTETQYF,TGCGCCAGCAGCTTTAGCGGGACGGAGACCCAGTACTTC
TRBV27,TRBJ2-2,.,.,CASSLFANTGELFF,TGTGCCAGCAGTTTATTCGCAAACACCGGGGAGCTGTTTTTT
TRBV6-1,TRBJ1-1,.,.,CASRPSLNTEAFF,TGTGCCAGCAGGCCCTCCCTGAACACTGAAGCTTTCTTT
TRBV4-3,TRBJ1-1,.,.,CASSQDAGSFLNTEAFF,TGCGCCAGCAGCCAAGATGCGGGCAGTTTTTTGAACACTGAAGCTTTCTTT
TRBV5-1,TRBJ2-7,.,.,CASSLGPDSYEQYF,TGCGCCAGCAGCTTGGGGCCGGACAGTTACGAGCAGTACTTC
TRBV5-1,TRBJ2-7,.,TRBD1,CASSPGQASYEQYF,TGCGCCAGCAGCCCGGGACAGGCCTCCTACGAGCAGTACTTC
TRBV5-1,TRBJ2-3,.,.,CASSLGYSTDTQYF,TGCGCCAGCAGCTTGGGGTACAGCACAGATACGCAGTATTTT
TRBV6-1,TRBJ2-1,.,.,CASSEGGGWEQFF,TGTGCCAGCAGTGAAGGAGGGGGTTGGGAGCAGTTCTTC
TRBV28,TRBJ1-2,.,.,CASSTAGGTENGYTF,TGTGCCAGCAGCACGGCGGGGGGCACGGAAAATGGCTACACCTTC
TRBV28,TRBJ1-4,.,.,CASSPTLKREKLFF,TGTGCCAGCAGTCCCACATTAAAGCGCGAAAAACTGTTTTTT
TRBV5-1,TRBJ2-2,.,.,CASSLMANTGELFF,TGCGCCAGCAGCTTGATGGCTAACACCGGGGAGCTGTTTTTT
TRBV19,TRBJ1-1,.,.,CASHARDGNTEAFF,TGTGCCAGCCACGCGCGGGACGGGAACACTGAAGCTTTCTTT
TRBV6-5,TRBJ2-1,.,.,CASREPASPEQFF,TGTGCCAGCAGAGAGCCGGCTAGCCCAGAGCAGTTCTTC
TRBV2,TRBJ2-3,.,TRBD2,CAGRAGGPDGSHTDTQYF,TGTGCCGGTCGAGCGGGAGGGCCGGACGGTTCACACACAGATACGCAGTATTTT
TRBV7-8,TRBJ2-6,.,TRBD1,CASSPPYRGRLTPSGANVLTF,TGTGCCAGCAGCCCACCCTACAGGGGGCGCCTAACGCCCTCTGGGGCCAACGTCCTGACTTTC
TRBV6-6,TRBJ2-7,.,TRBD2,CASSYGGRVYF,TGTGCCAGCAGTTACGGCGGGAGGGTGTACTTC
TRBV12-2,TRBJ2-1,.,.,CASRLIKRGLPVSYNEQFF,TGTGCAAGTCGCTTAATAAAGCGGGGGCTCCCCGTATCCTACAATGAGCAGTTCTTC
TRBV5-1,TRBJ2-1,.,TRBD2,CASSSRGLAGYSNEQFF,TGCGCCAGCAGCTCTCGGGGTTTAGCGGGATATTCCAATGAGCAGTTCTTC
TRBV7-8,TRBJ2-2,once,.,CASSHPTFSGELFF,TGTGCCAGCAGCCACCCGACCTTTAGCGGGGAGCTGTTTTTT
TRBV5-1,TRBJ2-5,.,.,CASSLVGQETQYF,TGCGCCAGCAGCTTGGTCGGACAAGAGACCCAGTACTTC
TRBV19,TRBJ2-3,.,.,CASSMRQGSTDTQYF,TGTGCCAGTAGTATGCGGCAGGGGAGCACAGATACGCAGTATTTT
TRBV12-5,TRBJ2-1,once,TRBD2,CASGLSILAGDSYNEQFF,TGTGCTAGTGGTTTGTCGATACTAGCGGGAGACTCCTACAATGAGCAGTTCTTC
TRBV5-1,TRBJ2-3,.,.,CASSQRGEGDTQYF,TGCGCCAGCAGCCAGAGGGGGGAAGGAGATACGCAGTATTTT
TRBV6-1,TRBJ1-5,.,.,CASSEGGARWIQPQHF,TGTGCCAGCAGTGAAGGGGGGGCCCGATGGATTCAGCCCCAGCATTTT
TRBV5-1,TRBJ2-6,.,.,CASSLVGRGSGANVLTF,TGCGCCAGCAGCTTGGTCGGTAGGGGATCTGGGGCCAACGTCCTGACTTTC
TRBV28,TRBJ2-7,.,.,CASSFAGSSYEQYF,TGTGCCAGCAGTTTTGCCGGGAGCTCCTACGAGCAGTACTTC